This T cell receptor (beta chain) comes out of a study of T cells after yellow fever vaccination (dated by TCRdb to the late 2010s). For context, the study as a whole: Libraries from fractions with low cell numbers were prepared with the SMART-Seq v4 Ultra Low Input RNA kit. Bulk TCR alpha and beta repertoires were sequenced longitudinally to track T-cell clones before and after primary and booster YFV17D yellow fever vaccination. Two healthy male donors made up the cohort, one aged 18 to 30 years and the other aged 30 to 40 years. Blood was drawn at multiple timepoints before and after primary and secondary immunization, with bulk PBMC replicates and cell subsets isolated.

This clonotype has a count of ten or more. No cognate antigen has been identified for it. There are no base qualities to consult, and no much larger clone falls within one base. Study-level results and caveats: Compared with the primary T-cell response, the secondary T-cell response was faster but weaker, reaching its peak on day 5 rather than on day 15. A small fraction of clonotypes showed up in both the CD4 and CD8 compartments, probably as a result of convergent recombination. The study included only two donors, which limits how far the findings can be generalized. After the booster, most clones that had expanded after primary vaccination were detected again (about 95% of CD4 and around nine tenths of CD8), suggesting broad maintenance of memory. Because abundant contaminating clonotypes from the bulk population could be contained in FACS-sorted repertoires, computational filtering was required.

Ends trimmed: V by 0 bases, J by 5 bases; bases unmatched to a gene: 7. CDR1 and CDR2 are read off the germline V gene (reference sequence) as SEHNR and FQNEAQ. The CDR3 measures 16 amino acids from cysteine to phenylalanine. Just the 48-base CDR3 DNA is kept, in frame starting at base 1. TCR cDNA was synthesized by 5'RACE template switching, which introduced a universal primer site and unique molecular identifiers. cDNA synthesis was primed from both the TCR alpha and TCR beta constant segments. Two PCR steps were used to amplify libraries, with sample barcodes and sequencing adapters being added in the second step. Sequencing of the libraries was done on either Illumina HiSeq 2500 (2x100 bp) or NovaSeq (2x150 bp). Concerning the study's data processing: MIGEC was used to demultiplex reads and collapse the reads into UMI consensus sequences, and MiXCR was used for V(D)J alignment. Clonotypes responding to the vaccine were identified with edgeR on replicate PBMC samples, with the criteria of FDR below 0.01 and a log2 fold change above 5 up to day 15. CD4 or CD8 identity was assigned to each bulk clonotype according to whether the clonotype was present at higher abundance in the sequenced CD4 repertoire or the sequenced CD8 repertoire. TCRdb reprocessed the public reads (quality trimming at Q25 with fastp, clone calling with MiXCR) and kept in-frame beta chains. Each CDR3 protein gets just one entry, which takes the most common genes and DNA from the rows behind it. These V and J calls originate from TCRdb's pipeline instead of the authors' own analysis. This sample gives 310,000 or so distinct CDR3 sequences in total; around 7% of them show up just once. Roughly a sixth of the sample goes to the ten largest clones.

In the paper's terms, the treatment or condition label means: live attenuated yellow fever vaccine strain. At every blood-draw timepoint, two biological replicates of bulk PBMCs were collected. A standard Ficoll-Paque protocol was used to isolate PBMCs from peripheral blood. RNA was extracted with TriZol from bulk PBMCs, CD4 and CD8 fractions, and dextramer-positive and dextramer-negative fractions. The sequence is built from TRBV7-9 and TRBJ2-5; TRBD1 matches 9 bases in the middle. The specimen was PBMCs, collected approximately 47 days after the first yellow fever vaccination. This receptor was obtained from a man aged 18 to 30 who received the YFV17D yellow fever vaccine. Here is the DNA: TGTGCCAGCAGCTTAGCCCCGGGACAGGGTCGGGAGACCCAGTACTTC. Translated, this is CASSLAPGQGRETQYF.